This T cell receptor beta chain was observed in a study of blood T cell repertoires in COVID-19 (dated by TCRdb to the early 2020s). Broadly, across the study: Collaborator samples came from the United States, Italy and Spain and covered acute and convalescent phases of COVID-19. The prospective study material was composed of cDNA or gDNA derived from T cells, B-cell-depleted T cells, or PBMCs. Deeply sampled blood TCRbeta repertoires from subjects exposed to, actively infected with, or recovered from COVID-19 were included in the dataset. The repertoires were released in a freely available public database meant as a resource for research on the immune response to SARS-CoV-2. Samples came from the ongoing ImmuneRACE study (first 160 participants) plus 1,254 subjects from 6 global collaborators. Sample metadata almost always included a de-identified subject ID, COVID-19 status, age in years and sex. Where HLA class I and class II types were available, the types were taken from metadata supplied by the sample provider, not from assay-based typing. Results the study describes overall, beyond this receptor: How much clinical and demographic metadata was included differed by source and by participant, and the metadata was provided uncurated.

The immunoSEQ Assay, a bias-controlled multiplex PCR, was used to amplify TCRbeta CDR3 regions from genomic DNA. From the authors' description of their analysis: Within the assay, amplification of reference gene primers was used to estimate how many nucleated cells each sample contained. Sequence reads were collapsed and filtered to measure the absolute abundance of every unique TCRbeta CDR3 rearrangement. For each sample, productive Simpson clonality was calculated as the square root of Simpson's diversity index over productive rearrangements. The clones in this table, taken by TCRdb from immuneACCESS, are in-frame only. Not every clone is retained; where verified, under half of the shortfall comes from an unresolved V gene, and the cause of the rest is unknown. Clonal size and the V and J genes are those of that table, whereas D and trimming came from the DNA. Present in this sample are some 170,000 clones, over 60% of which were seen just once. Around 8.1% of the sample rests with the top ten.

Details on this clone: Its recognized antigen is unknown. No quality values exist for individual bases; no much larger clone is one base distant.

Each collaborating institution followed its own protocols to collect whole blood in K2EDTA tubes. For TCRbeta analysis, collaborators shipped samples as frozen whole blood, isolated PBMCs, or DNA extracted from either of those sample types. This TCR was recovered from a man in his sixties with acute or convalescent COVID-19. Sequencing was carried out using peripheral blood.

The CDR3 sequence is CAWSAQLNEQFF. The sequence in DNA is TGTGCCTGGAGTGCCCAACTTAATGAGCAGTTCTTC. The rearranged chain carries TRBV30 and TRBJ2-1; the D gene cannot be named for sure. Trimming at the junction amounts to 1 base on V and 7 bases on J, and the germline ends lie 8 bases apart. In the germline V gene (reference sequence), CDR1 corresponds to GTSNPN and CDR2 to SVGIG. From cysteine to phenylalanine, the CDR3 is 12 amino acids long. Only CDR3 DNA remains: 36 bases, in frame from the first base.